This TCR beta chain was obtained from a study of radiation and T cells in renal cell carcinoma. Libraries were prepared by immunoSEQ multiplex PCR; TCRdb keeps only in-frame clonotypes and omits some of them. The data show 150,000 or so clones, 88% seen once. The length of the CDR3 is 15 residues. V gave up 1 base and J gave up 7 bases; unmatched junction bases: 0. CDR1 is SGHAT, CDR2 FQNNGV, per germline. Time point noted: blood 4 weeks post-SBRT, at nephrectomy. The treatment denotes: 15 Gy SBRT to primary tumor, nephrectomy 4 weeks later. Clear cell pathology was present in this patient's renal cell carcinoma.

V usage is TRBV11-2 and J usage is TRBJ2-1, with 14 bases that match TRBD2. The TCR comes from a woman in her forties or fifties with renal cell carcinoma. The sequenced sample was blood, obtained from a patient whose treatment included radiotherapy and nephrectomy. CDR3 protein: CASSLGTSGGNEQFF. CDR3 nucleotide sequence: TGTGCCAGCAGCTTAGGGACTAGCGGGGGGAATGAGCAGTTCTTC.